Shown below are 10 T cell receptor beta chains from a single sample sequenced in a study of a mutant IDH1 vaccine in newly diagnosed glioma. Time point: week 23, last vaccination. Doses of 300 ug of mutant IDH1 20-mer peptide were given with topical imiquimod. No antigen has been identified for these receptors. Clones were read by immunoSEQ multiplex PCR, and TCRdb kept only the in-frame ones, dropping some. Among 35,000 to 50,000 clones listed, approximately 84% were seen once. The sample consisted of PBMCs, taken from a glioma patient whose treatment included an IDH1 peptide vaccine. These TCRs come from a young woman with glioma. Some clones in this sample may be carry-over from other donors' samples.

The chain recombines TRBV6-1 with TRBJ1-3, with D unclear. Trimming removed 6 bases at V and 4 bases at J, with 16 bases between. CDR1 and CDR2 (germline): MNHNS, SASEGT. The CDR3 is 15 amino acids. CDR3 sequence: CASRSRWEAGNTIYF. The CDR3 nucleotides read TGTGCCAGCAGATCTCGGTGGGAGGCGGGAAACACCATATATTTT.

The V and J genes are TRBV9 and TRBJ1-4; 8 bases match TRBD1. The CDR3 sequence is 15 residues long. With 3 bases clipped from V and 5 bases from J, the junction kept 6 bases outside the gene matches. Germline V lookup: CDR1 SGDLS, CDR2 YYNGEE. CDR3 residues: CASSAKGDRNEKLFF. As DNA, the CDR3 is TGTGCCAGCAGCGCCAAGGGGGACAGGAATGAAAAACTGTTTTTT.

The V gene is TRBV30, the J gene TRBJ2-7, with a possible D match to TRBD2 (5 bases). The germline V gene has CDR1 GTSNPN and CDR2 SVGIG (reference sequence). This CDR3 is built from 15 residues. Deletions cut 5 bases from V and 2 bases from J, with 19 bases between. CDR3 sequence reads: CAWAPRASIPYEQYF. Written as DNA, the CDR3 is TGTGCCTGGGCGCCGAGGGCTAGCATCCCCTACGAGCAGTACTTC.

The chain carries TRBV9 and TRBJ2-3; TRBD2 agrees at 8 bases. Germline CDR1 is SGDLS and CDR2 is YYNGEE. The CDR3 covers 15 residues. After removal of 7 bases from V and 4 bases from J, the junction contained 11 bases not matched to a gene. DNA of the CDR3: TGTGCCAGCTCCTTCGGGGGGGCGGTCGCAGATACGCAGTATTTT. Residues: CASSFGGAVADTQYF.

As DNA, the CDR3 is TGTGCCAGCAGCCGGGGACAGGGACCGATTGAAGCTTTCTTT. Amino acids: CASSRGQGPIEAFF. The rearrangement links TRBV6-6 to TRBJ1-1; 9 bases match TRBD1. J lost 7 bases, V lost 6 bases, and 9 bases had no gene match. The CDR3 contains 14 residues. The germline V gene has CDR1 MNHNY and CDR2 SVGAGI (reference sequence).

This clone has more than one count but fewer than ten. The CDR3 loop is CASREPTGRRAFF. The DNA for the CDR3 is TGTGCCAGCAGGGAGCCGACAGGGAGGCGGGCTTTCTTT. The chain carries TRBV6-5 and TRBJ1-1; TRBD1 aligns across 7 bases. Germline V gives CDR1 MNHEY, CDR2 SVGAGI. This CDR3 is 13 amino acids long. Trimming took 6 bases from V and 11 from J; bases not matched to a gene: 12.

The rearrangement joins TRBV6-4 to TRBJ2-3, with D perhaps TRBD1 or TRBD2 (5 bases each). The germline V gene has CDR1 MRHNA and CDR2 SNTAGT. V lost 4 bases, J lost 3 bases, and 11 bases lay in between. This CDR3 region has 14 residues. Here the CDR3 reads CASSGGDETDTQYF. CDR3 nucleotides: TGTGCCAGCAGTGGAGGGGATGAGACAGATACGCAGTATTTT.

This clone was picked up a small number of times. The V call is TRBV18, the J call TRBJ1-5; D remains ambiguous. V was clipped by 1 base and J by 7 bases, with 8 bases between them. Germline CDR1 and CDR2: KGHSH and LQKENI. CDR3 length: 13 amino acids. In DNA, the CDR3 is TGTGCCAGCTCACCACAACGGAAACAGCCCCAGCATTTT. Its protein product is CASSPQRKQPQHF.

V usage is TRBV30 and J usage is TRBJ2-7, with no clear D. Germline V gene sequence: CDR1 GTSNPN, CDR2 SVGIG (reference sequence). The CDR3 is 12 residues long. V was clipped by 3 bases and J by 3 bases, with 9 bases between them. CDR3 region: CAWSSADYEQYF. CDR3 nucleotides: TGTGCCTGGAGCTCCGCGGACTACGAGCAGTACTTC. Together with reference TRBV30 and TRBJ2-7, the CDR3 gives the full variable domain: SQTIHQWPATLVQPVGSPLSLECTVEGTSNPNLYWYRQAAGRGLQLLFYSVGIGQISSEVPQNLSASRPQDRQFILSSKKLLLSDSGFYLCAWSSADYEQYFGPGTRLTVT.

The rearrangement links TRBV7-7 to TRBJ2-7; D may be TRBD2 (6 bases). The CDR3 covers 14 residues. Trimming took 5 bases from V and 3 from J, leaving 14 bases between them. CDR1 and CDR2 from the germline V gene are SSHAT and FNYEAQ (reference sequence). The CDR3 sequence is CASSIKGLYYEQYF. CDR3 coding DNA: TGTGCCAGCAGCATAAAGGGACTGTACTACGAGCAGTACTTC.